Reported below is one T cell receptor (beta chain). The antigen is unknown. The record originates from a study of cytomegalovirus exposure and HLA in healthy donors. V was cut by 4 bases and J by 3 bases, with 10 bases left in between. The length of the CDR3 is 13 residues. CDR1 is SGDLS and CDR2 is YYNGEE in the germline V gene. Study-wide points: Most TCR sequences were seen very rarely across donors, but some public TCRs occurred in many. It was confirmed in vitro that a few of the CMV-associated chains were specific for CMV antigens.

The PCR ran on 60 Vbeta and 13 Jbeta primers. Data came from immunoSEQ multiplex PCR; TCRdb stores just in-frame clones and leaves some out. The data show just over 200,000 clones, 70% seen once. The V and J genes are TRBV9 and TRBJ1-1, with a weak D call TRBD1 (6 bases). The sample consisted of PBMCs. The TCR was taken from a man aged 40-55 years in good health and CMV-seropositive. The CDR3 spells CASSIQGHTEAFF. In nucleotides, the CDR3 is TGTGCCAGCAGCATACAGGGTCACACTGAAGCTTTCTTT.